This T cell receptor beta chain was captured in a study of T-cell memory formation after mild COVID-19. Study results and limitations: Pre-infection memory contained some responding clones, which suggested that cross-reactive memory had joined.

This clonotype was counted between two and nine times. The antigen remains unidentified. TCRdb fed the 5' RACE reads into MiXCR, producing one record per CDR3 protein. The sample lists approximately 82,000 distinct CDR3 sequences, around 13% occurring once. Material for sequencing was PBMCs or a T cell subset sorted from them (not recorded which). The TCR sequence derives from a man between 18 and 29 years old who had mild COVID-19 (a few samples of this study predate the infection). Cell type and time point are not known.

CDR3 residues: CASSPIGLYEQYV. The DNA of the CDR3 is TGTGCCAGCAGCCCTATCGGGCTATACGAGCAGTACGTC. The chain couples TRBV7-9 to TRBJ2-7; D is uncertain. Germline CDR1 reads SEHNR; CDR2 reads FQNEAQ (reference sequence). The CDR3 length is 13 residues. V lost 5 bases to trimming and J lost 4 bases, with 12 bases between them.